Below are 12 T cell receptor beta chains sequenced from a single sample in a study of blood T cell repertoires in COVID-19. Clones were sequenced by immunoSEQ multiplex PCR, and TCRdb holds only the in-frame ones, with some missing. The table records hundreds of thousands of clones, about 91% of them present only once. Sequences were obtained from peripheral blood. These receptors came from a man aged 18 to 29 with COVID-19, enrolled during active disease.

The rearrangement links TRBV27 to TRBJ2-7, with 9 bases aligning to TRBD2. The germline gives CDR1 MNHEY, CDR2 SMNVEV (reference sequence). Trimming took 5 bases from V and 4 from J; bases not matched to a gene: 3. The CDR3 consists of 13 residues. The CDR3: CASSVAGVYEQYF. For the CDR3, the DNA is TGTGCCAGCAGTGTAGCGGGGGTTTACGAGCAGTACTTC.

This chain links TRBV6-4 with TRBJ1-1, with a weak D call TRBD1 (6 bases). V was shortened by 0 bases and J by 1 base, with 9 bases between the two germline ends. Looked up from germline, CDR1 is MRHNA and CDR2 is SNTAGT. The CDR3 totals 15 residues. CDR3 protein: CASSDSGTSNTEAFF. The CDR3 coding sequence is TGTGCCAGCAGTGACTCGGGGACATCGAACACTGAAGCTTTCTTT.

The chain links TRBV11-2 to TRBJ2-2; 10 nucleotides agree with TRBD1. The junction had 4 bases not matched to a gene; V was cut back by 6 bases and J by 3 bases. Germline values: CDR1 SGHAT, CDR2 FQNNGV. This CDR3 is built from 15 residues. The CDR3 loop reads CASSPGTGDTGELFF. Here the CDR3 DNA reads TGTGCCAGCAGTCCCGGGACAGGGGACACCGGGGAGCTGTTTTTT.

This chain connects TRBV19 to TRBJ2-1; 8 nucleotides agree with TRBD2. J lost 0 bases, V lost 1 base, and 2 bases had no gene match. Germline V lookup: CDR1 LNHDA, CDR2 SQIVND (reference sequence). CDR3 length: 16 amino acids. The CDR3 DNA reads TGTGCCAGTAGTATAGGGGGACTAGTCTCCTACAATGAGCAGTTCTTC. Translating gives CASSIGGLVSYNEQFF.

Only a few counts were recorded for this clone. The chain employs TRBV6-1 and TRBJ1-1; D unresolved. Looked up from germline, CDR1 is MNHNS and CDR2 is SASEGT. CDR3 size: 15 residues. Trimming pared 2 bases from V and 3 bases from J, leaving 13 bases between. DNA for the CDR3: TGTGCCAGCAGTGAATTTTACAGCCCCTACACTGAAGCTTTCTTT. Translated: CASSEFYSPYTEAFF.

The rearrangement uses TRBV6-5 and TRBJ1-5; the match to TRBD1 covers 10 bases. V shed 4 bases, J shed 3 bases, and the junction held 3 bases outside the gene matches. Germline CDR1 and CDR2: MNHEY and SVGAGI. The CDR3 runs to 15 residues. Here the CDR3 reads CASSFDRGLNQPQHF. CDR3 coding DNA: TGTGCCAGCAGTTTTGACAGGGGGCTCAATCAGCCCCAGCATTTT.

This sequence joins TRBV19 and TRBJ2-1, with 10 nucleotides matching TRBD2. V lost 6 bases to trimming and J lost 6 bases; unmatched junction nucleotides: 5. Germline loops: CDR1 LNHDA, CDR2 SQIVND (reference sequence). This CDR3 is built from 14 residues. The CDR3 DNA reads as TGTGCCAGTAGGTTAGCGGGGGGCAGCAATGAGCAGTTCTTC. Amino acid sequence: CASRLAGGSNEQFF.

This sequence joins TRBV20-1 and TRBJ2-7, with D perhaps TRBD1 (6 bases). The CDR3 runs to 12 residues. CDR1 and CDR2 (germline): DFQATT, SNEGSKA (reference sequence). V was cut by 3 bases and J by 3 bases, with 9 bases left in between. CDR3 sequence: CSASRTDYEQYF. The CDR3 bases are TGCAGTGCTAGTCGGACAGACTACGAGCAGTACTTC.

The genes are TRBV2 and TRBJ1-2, with 9 bases aligning to TRBD1. V lost 7 bases to trimming and J lost 3 bases; unmatched junction nucleotides: 3. There are 13 residues in the CDR3. CDR1 and CDR2 from the germline V gene are SNHLY and FYNNEI. CDR3 nucleotides: TGTGCCAGCACGGGACAGGGAGACTATGGCTACACCTTC. It translates to CASTGQGDYGYTF.

The J gene is TRBJ2-2, the V gene TRBV2; the D gene is possibly TRBD1 (5 bases). The germline V and J ends were trimmed by 1 base and 0 bases, with 6 bases remaining between them. CDR3 length equals 15 residues. Germline V CDR1 and CDR2: SNHLY, FYNNEI. CDR3 loop: CASSEEGPNTGELFF. Written as DNA, the CDR3 is TGTGCCAGCAGTGAAGAGGGGCCGAACACCGGGGAGCTGTTTTTT.

This clone appeared once. This chain links TRBV18 with TRBJ2-1; 8 bases are shared with TRBD1. CDR3 size: 15 residues. In germline, CDR1 is KGHSH, CDR2 LQKENI. V shed 1 base and J 3 bases; nucleotides not matched to a gene: 2. The DNA of the CDR3 is TGTGCCAGCTCACCACGGGGACAGGACTACAATGAGCAGTTCTTC. This sequence encodes CASSPRGQDYNEQFF.

The CDR3 DNA follows: TGTGCCAGCAGCTTAGGGCTAGGTCGGGCCTACGAGCAGTACTTC. Amino acid sequence: CASSLGLGRAYEQYF. The chain links TRBV11-3 to TRBJ2-7, with D uncertain. Germline lookup yields CDR1 SGHNT and CDR2 YENEEA. V was trimmed by 1 base and J by 2 bases, leaving 12 bases between them. The CDR3 extends over 15 amino acids.